This entry concerns a single TCR beta chain. Survey-level immunoSEQ sequencing profiled the TCR beta repertoire. Sequencing used immunoSEQ multiplex PCR; TCRdb keeps in-frame clones, though not all of them. The data hold 45,000 to 55,000 clones, with approximately 95% observed a single time. The CDR3 extends over 13 amino acids. CDR1 is SGHAT and CDR2 is FQNNGV in the germline V gene. Trimming stripped 7 bases from V and 6 bases from J, with 16 bases between. The sequence derives from a man aged 40-49 years with rheumatoid arthritis. The specimen sequenced was PBMCs. V and J are TRBV11-2 and TRBJ2-7; a weak D match, TRBD1 (6 bases). The CDR3 DNA sequence: TGTGCCAGCACCCGGACAGCGATCGGCGAGCAGTACTTC. Encoded protein: CASTRTAIGEQYF.